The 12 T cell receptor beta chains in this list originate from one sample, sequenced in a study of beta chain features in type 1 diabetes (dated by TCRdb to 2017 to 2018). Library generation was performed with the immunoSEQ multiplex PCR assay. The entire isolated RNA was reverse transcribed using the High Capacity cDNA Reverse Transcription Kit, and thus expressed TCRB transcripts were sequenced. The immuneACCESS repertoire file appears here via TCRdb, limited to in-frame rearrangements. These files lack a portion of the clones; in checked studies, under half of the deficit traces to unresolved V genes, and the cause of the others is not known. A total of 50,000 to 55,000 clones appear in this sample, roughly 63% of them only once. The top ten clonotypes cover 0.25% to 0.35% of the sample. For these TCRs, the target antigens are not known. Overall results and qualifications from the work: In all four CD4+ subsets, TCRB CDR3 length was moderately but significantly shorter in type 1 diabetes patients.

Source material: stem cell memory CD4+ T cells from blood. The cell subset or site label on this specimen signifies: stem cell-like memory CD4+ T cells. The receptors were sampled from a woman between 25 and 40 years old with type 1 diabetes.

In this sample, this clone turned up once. CDR3 in amino acids: CASSYSQGDTGELFF. The CDR3 DNA follows: TGTGCCAGCAGTTACTCTCAGGGTGACACCGGGGAGCTGTTTTTT. This chain joins TRBV6-5 and TRBJ2-2; possibly TRBD1 for D (5 bases). From germline, CDR1 is MNHEY and CDR2 SVGAGI. Trimming pared 0 bases from V and 3 bases from J, leaving 8 bases between. The CDR3 extends over 15 amino acids.

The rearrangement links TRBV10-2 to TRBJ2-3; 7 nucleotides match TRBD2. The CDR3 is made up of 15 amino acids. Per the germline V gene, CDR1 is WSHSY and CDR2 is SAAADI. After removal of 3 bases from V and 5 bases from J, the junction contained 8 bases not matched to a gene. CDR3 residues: CASSDAGALRDTQYF. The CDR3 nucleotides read TGCGCCAGCAGTGACGCGGGAGCTTTAAGAGATACGCAGTATTTT.

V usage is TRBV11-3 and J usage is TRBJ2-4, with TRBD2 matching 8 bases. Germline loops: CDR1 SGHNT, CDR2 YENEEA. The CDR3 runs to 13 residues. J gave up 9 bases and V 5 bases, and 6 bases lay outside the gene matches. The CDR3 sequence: CASSGRGGAIQYF. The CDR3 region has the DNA TGTGCCAGCAGCGGCCGGGGGGGGGCCATTCAGTACTTC.

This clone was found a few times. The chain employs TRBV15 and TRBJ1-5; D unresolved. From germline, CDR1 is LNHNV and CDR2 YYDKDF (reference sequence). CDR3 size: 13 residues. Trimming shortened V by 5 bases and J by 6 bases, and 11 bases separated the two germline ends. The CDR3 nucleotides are TGTGCCACCAGCTGGCAGGTCGGTCAGCCCCAGCATTTT. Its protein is CATSWQVGQPQHF.

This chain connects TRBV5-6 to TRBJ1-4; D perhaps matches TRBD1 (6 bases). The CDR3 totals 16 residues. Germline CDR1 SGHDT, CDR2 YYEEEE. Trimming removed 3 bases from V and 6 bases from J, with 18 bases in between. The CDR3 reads CASSSPGTSGDEKLFF. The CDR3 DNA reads TGTGCCAGCAGCTCACCTGGGACAAGTGGGGATGAAAAACTGTTTTTT.

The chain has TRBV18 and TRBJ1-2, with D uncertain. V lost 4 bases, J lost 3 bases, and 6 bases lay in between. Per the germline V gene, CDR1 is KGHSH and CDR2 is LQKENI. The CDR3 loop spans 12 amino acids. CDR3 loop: CASSRPDYGYTF. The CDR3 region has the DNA TGTGCCAGCTCACGACCCGACTATGGCTACACCTTC.

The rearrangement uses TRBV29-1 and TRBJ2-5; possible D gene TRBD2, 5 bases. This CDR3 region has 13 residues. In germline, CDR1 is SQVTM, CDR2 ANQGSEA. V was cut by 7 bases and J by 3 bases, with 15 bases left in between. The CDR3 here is CSAWPGREETQYF. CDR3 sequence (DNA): TGCAGCGCCTGGCCCGGGCGGGAAGAGACCCAGTACTTC.

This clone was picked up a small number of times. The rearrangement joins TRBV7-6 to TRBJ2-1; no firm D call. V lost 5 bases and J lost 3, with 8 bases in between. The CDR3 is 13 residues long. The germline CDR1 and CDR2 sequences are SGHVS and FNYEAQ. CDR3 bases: TGTGCCAGCAGCCTGGCTAGCTACAATGAGCAGTTCTTC. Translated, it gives CASSLASYNEQFF. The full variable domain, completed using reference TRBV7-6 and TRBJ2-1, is GAGVSQSPRYKVTKRGQDVALRCDPISGHVSLYWYRQALGQGPEFLTYFNYEAQQDKSGLPNDRFSAERPEGSISTLTIQRTEQRDSAMYRCASSLASYNEQFFGPGTRLTVL.

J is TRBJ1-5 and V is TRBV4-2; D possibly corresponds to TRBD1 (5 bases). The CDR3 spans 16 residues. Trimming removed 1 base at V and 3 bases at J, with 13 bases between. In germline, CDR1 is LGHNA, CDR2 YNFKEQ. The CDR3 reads CASSQAGGGNNQPQHF. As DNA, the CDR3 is TGTGCCAGCAGCCAAGCGGGGGGAGGGAACAATCAGCCCCAGCATTTT.

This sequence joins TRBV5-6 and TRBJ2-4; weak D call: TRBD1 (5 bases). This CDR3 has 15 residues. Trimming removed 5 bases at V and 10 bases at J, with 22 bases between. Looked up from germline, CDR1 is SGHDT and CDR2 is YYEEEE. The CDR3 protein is CASSQTERTPRIQYF. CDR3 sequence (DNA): TGTGCCAGCAGTCAAACTGAACGGACACCCAGGATTCAGTACTTC.

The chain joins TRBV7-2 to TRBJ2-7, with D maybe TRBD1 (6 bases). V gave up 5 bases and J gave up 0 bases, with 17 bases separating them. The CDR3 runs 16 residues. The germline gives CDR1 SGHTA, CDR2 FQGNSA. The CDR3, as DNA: TGTGCCAGCAGCCCCGACGCAGGGGAGAGCTCCTACGAGCAGTACTTC. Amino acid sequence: CASSPDAGESSYEQYF.

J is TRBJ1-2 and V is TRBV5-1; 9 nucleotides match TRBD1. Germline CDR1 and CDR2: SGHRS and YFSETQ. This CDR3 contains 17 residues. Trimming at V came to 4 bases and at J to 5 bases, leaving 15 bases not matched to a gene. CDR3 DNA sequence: TGCGCCAGCAGCCCTGGGACTTGGGCACAGGGGGCTTATGGCTACACCTTC. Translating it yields CASSPGTWAQGAYGYTF.